This is a list of T cell receptor beta chains from one sample in a study of blood T cells in healthy people across ages. TCRdb re-analysed the 5' RACE reads in MiXCR, keeping a single row per CDR3 protein. The sample has roughly 800,000 distinct CDR3 sequences, approximately 24% seen once. Another study also made use of these data, one on T cells of mothers and their children.

Sequencing was done on a sample of blood. These TCRs come from a boy aged 5-17 years in good health. Both conserved end residues are part of each CDR3. The D gene is left open where the match is weak. Size values are once, few and many counts, or a class for expanded clones, and some rows have none.

cdr3_aa: CASSLDEGHSETQYF
cdr3_nt: TGCGCCAGCAGCTTGGATGAGGGGCACTCAGAGACCCAGTACTTC
d_call: NA
v_call: TRBV5-1
j_call: TRBJ2-5
clone_size: few

cdr3_aa: CASSLDRPDIQYF
cdr3_nt: TGTGCCAGCAGCCTTGACCGTCCGGACATTCAGTACTTC
d_call: NA
v_call: TRBV14
j_call: TRBJ2-4
clone_size: NA

cdr3_aa: CAWSGQGNLRGNQPQHF
cdr3_nt: TGTGCCTGGAGTGGGCAGGGGAATCTGAGAGGCAATCAGCCCCAGCATTTT
d_call: NA
v_call: TRBV30
j_call: TRBJ1-5
clone_size: NA

cdr3_aa: CASSYGGGANYGYTF
cdr3_nt: TGTGCCAGCAGCTACGGGGGAGGAGCTAACTATGGCTACACCTTC
d_call: NA
v_call: TRBV7-2
j_call: TRBJ1-2
clone_size: few

cdr3_aa: CASSSGGRTDTQYF
cdr3_nt: TGTGCCAGCAGCTCCGGGGGGCGCACAGATACGCAGTATTTT
d_call: NA
v_call: TRBV5-6
j_call: TRBJ2-3
clone_size: few

cdr3_aa: CASSAGTSGAYEQYF
cdr3_nt: TGTGCCAGCTCCGCTGGGACTAGCGGGGCCTACGAGCAGTACTTC
d_call: TRBD2
v_call: TRBV18
j_call: TRBJ2-7
clone_size: few

cdr3_aa: CASLGPQETQYF
cdr3_nt: TGTGCCAGTTTAGGGCCCCAAGAGACCCAGTACTTC
d_call: NA
v_call: TRBV6-6
j_call: TRBJ2-5
clone_size: many

cdr3_aa: CASSAGQNQPQHF
cdr3_nt: TGTGCCAGCAGTGCAGGACAGAACCAGCCCCAGCATTTT
d_call: NA
v_call: TRBV12-3/TRBV12-4
j_call: TRBJ1-5
clone_size: NA

cdr3_aa: CATSFRGGPYNEQFF
cdr3_nt: TGTGCCACCAGCTTCCGAGGGGGCCCGTACAATGAGCAGTTCTTC
d_call: TRBD1
v_call: TRBV15
j_call: TRBJ2-1
clone_size: NA

cdr3_aa: CASASPGPEQFF
cdr3_nt: TGTGCCAGCGCTTCTCCCGGGCCAGAGCAGTTCTTC
d_call: NA
v_call: TRBV27
j_call: TRBJ2-1
clone_size: NA

cdr3_aa: CASSPGPGTGTGELFF
cdr3_nt: TGTGCCAGCAGTCCCGGTCCCGGGACCGGCACCGGGGAGCTGTTTTTT
d_call: NA
v_call: TRBV12-3/TRBV12-4
j_call: TRBJ2-2
clone_size: few

cdr3_aa: CASSIDGSGNTIYF
cdr3_nt: TGTGCCAGTAGTATAGACGGCTCTGGAAACACCATATATTTT
d_call: NA
v_call: TRBV19
j_call: TRBJ1-3
clone_size: few

cdr3_aa: CASSPQRGGSYEQYF
cdr3_nt: TGTGCCAGCAGTCCTCAGCGGGGGGGCTCCTACGAGCAGTACTTC
d_call: TRBD2
v_call: TRBV6-5
j_call: TRBJ2-7
clone_size: NA

cdr3_aa: CASSPWSTEAFF
cdr3_nt: TGTGCCAGCAGCCCTTGGTCCACTGAAGCTTTCTTT
d_call: NA
v_call: TRBV7-2
j_call: TRBJ1-1
clone_size: NA

cdr3_aa: CASSLRGLAGDTQYF
cdr3_nt: TGTGCCAGCAGCCTCCGGGGACTAGCGGGAGATACGCAGTATTTT
d_call: TRBD2
v_call: TRBV13
j_call: TRBJ2-3
clone_size: NA

cdr3_aa: CASSWGGGTNEKLFF
cdr3_nt: TGTGCCAGCAGTTGGGGAGGGGGAACTAATGAAAAACTGTTTTTT
d_call: NA
v_call: TRBV28
j_call: TRBJ1-4
clone_size: NA

cdr3_aa: CSVPSWGAIAGGYTF
cdr3_nt: TGCAGCGTCCCTTCCTGGGGGGCCATCGCAGGTGGCTACACCTTC
d_call: NA
v_call: TRBV29-1
j_call: TRBJ1-2
clone_size: NA

cdr3_aa: CSVTGREDYGYTF
cdr3_nt: TGCAGTGTAACAGGGAGAGAGGACTATGGCTACACCTTC
d_call: NA
v_call: TRBV20-1
j_call: TRBJ1-2
clone_size: NA

cdr3_aa: CASSEALLTTDTQYF
cdr3_nt: TGTGCCAGCAGTGAAGCGCTTCTAACCACAGATACGCAGTATTTT
d_call: NA
v_call: TRBV2
j_call: TRBJ2-3
clone_size: NA

cdr3_aa: CASISQGASNIQYF
cdr3_nt: TGTGCCAGCATTTCACAGGGGGCCTCAAACATTCAGTACTTC
d_call: TRBD1
v_call: TRBV12-3/TRBV12-4
j_call: TRBJ2-4
clone_size: NA

cdr3_aa: CASSQEGLTYF
cdr3_nt: TGTGCCAGCAGCCAAGAGGGACTTACGTACTTC
d_call: NA
v_call: TRBV3-1
j_call: TRBJ2-5
clone_size: once

cdr3_aa: CASNEGGYSGELFF
cdr3_nt: TGTGCCAGCAATGAGGGGGGGTATTCCGGGGAGCTGTTTTTT
d_call: NA
v_call: TRBV6-6
j_call: TRBJ2-2
clone_size: few

cdr3_aa: CAGSLVAGTGYAFF
cdr3_nt: TGTGCCGGCAGTTTAGTAGCCGGGACAGGGTACGCTTTCTTT
d_call: TRBD1
v_call: TRBV12-3/TRBV12-4
j_call: TRBJ1-1
clone_size: NA

cdr3_aa: CASSSSPRAGVETQYF
cdr3_nt: TGCGCCAGCAGCTCCTCCCCCAGAGCAGGGGTTGAGACCCAGTACTTC
d_call: NA
v_call: TRBV5-1
j_call: TRBJ2-5
clone_size: few

cdr3_aa: CASSGGLANEQFF
cdr3_nt: TGTGCCAGCAGTGGGGGACTAGCCAATGAGCAGTTCTTC
d_call: TRBD2
v_call: TRBV25-1
j_call: TRBJ2-1
clone_size: few

cdr3_aa: CSARDPLAGQETQYF
cdr3_nt: TGCAGTGCTAGAGATCCCCTAGCGGGGCAAGAGACCCAGTACTTC
d_call: TRBD2
v_call: TRBV20-1
j_call: TRBJ2-5
clone_size: few

cdr3_aa: CASSYQTGGKNIQYF
cdr3_nt: TGCGCCAGCAGCTATCAGACAGGGGGAAAAAACATTCAGTACTTC
d_call: TRBD1
v_call: TRBV4-1
j_call: TRBJ2-4
clone_size: NA

cdr3_aa: CSAPEGGEQFF
cdr3_nt: TGCAGTGCTCCAGAGGGCGGCGAGCAGTTCTTC
d_call: NA
v_call: TRBV20-1
j_call: TRBJ2-1
clone_size: NA

cdr3_aa: CASSPGLAGGPPHHVRETQYF
cdr3_nt: TGCGCCAGCAGCCCTGGACTAGCGGGGGGACCACCACACCACGTACGAGAGACCCAGTACTTC
d_call: TRBD2
v_call: TRBV5-1
j_call: TRBJ2-5
clone_size: NA

cdr3_aa: CASSFLRGVTYNSPLHF
cdr3_nt: TGTGCCAGCAGTTTCCTGAGGGGGGTAACCTATAATTCACCCCTCCACTTT
d_call: NA
v_call: TRBV27
j_call: TRBJ1-6
clone_size: few

cdr3_aa: CSARDWSSLSDTQYF
cdr3_nt: TGCAGTGCTAGAGATTGGTCTAGCCTTTCAGATACGCAGTATTTT
d_call: NA
v_call: TRBV20-1
j_call: TRBJ2-3
clone_size: NA

cdr3_aa: CASSSQSSYNEQFF
cdr3_nt: TGTGCCAGCAGTAGTCAGAGCTCCTACAATGAGCAGTTCTTC
d_call: NA
v_call: TRBV2
j_call: TRBJ2-1
clone_size: NA

cdr3_aa: CASSPLAVYTGELFF
cdr3_nt: TGTGCCAGCTCCCCCTTGGCAGTCTACACCGGGGAGCTGTTTTTT
d_call: NA
v_call: TRBV18
j_call: TRBJ2-2
clone_size: NA

cdr3_aa: CASSPLAGGTQETQYF
cdr3_nt: TGTGCCAGCAGCCCCCTAGCGGGGGGAACTCAAGAGACCCAGTACTTC
d_call: TRBD2
v_call: TRBV4-2
j_call: TRBJ2-5
clone_size: many

cdr3_aa: CASSLDAPGVNF
cdr3_nt: TGTGCCAGCAGCTTAGATGCCCCCGGAGTCAATTTT
d_call: NA
v_call: TRBV11-2
j_call: TRBJ2-3
clone_size: once

cdr3_aa: CSAPPWQQNTEAFF
cdr3_nt: TGCAGTGCTCCCCCATGGCAGCAAAACACTGAAGCTTTCTTT
d_call: NA
v_call: TRBV20-1
j_call: TRBJ1-1
clone_size: many

cdr3_aa: CASSLWGITEAFF
cdr3_nt: TGTGCCAGCAGTTTATGGGGTATCACTGAAGCTTTCTTT
d_call: NA
v_call: TRBV12-3/TRBV12-4
j_call: TRBJ1-1
clone_size: few

cdr3_aa: CASSLLPGLAGGPYSYNEQFF
cdr3_nt: TGTGCCAGCAGCCTGCTACCGGGACTAGCGGGAGGCCCCTACTCCTACAATGAGCAGTTCTTC
d_call: TRBD2
v_call: TRBV14
j_call: TRBJ2-1
clone_size: NA

cdr3_aa: CASGTGTGGFKQYF
cdr3_nt: TGTGCCAGCGGGACCGGGACAGGGGGATTTAAGCAGTACTTC
d_call: TRBD1
v_call: TRBV27
j_call: TRBJ2-7
clone_size: few

cdr3_aa: CASSQTPGLAGTNTQYF
cdr3_nt: TGCGCCAGCAGCCAAACCCCGGGACTAGCGGGGACGAATACGCAGTATTTT
d_call: TRBD2
v_call: TRBV4-1
j_call: TRBJ2-3
clone_size: NA

cdr3_aa: CASSEQGTDNSPLHF
cdr3_nt: TGTGCCAGCAGTGAACAGGGAACTGATAATTCACCCCTCCACTTT
d_call: NA
v_call: TRBV2
j_call: TRBJ1-6
clone_size: NA

cdr3_aa: CASRRQGRDEQYF
cdr3_nt: TGTGCCAGCAGGAGACAGGGTCGCGACGAGCAGTACTTC
d_call: TRBD1
v_call: TRBV27
j_call: TRBJ2-7
clone_size: few

cdr3_aa: CASRADVSYEQYF
cdr3_nt: TGTGCCAGCAGGGCGGACGTATCCTACGAGCAGTACTTC
d_call: NA
v_call: TRBV12-3/TRBV12-4
j_call: TRBJ2-7
clone_size: NA

cdr3_aa: CASSLKRTYQPQHF
cdr3_nt: TGTGCCAGCAGTTTGAAGCGGACCTATCAGCCCCAGCATTTT
d_call: NA
v_call: TRBV12-3/TRBV12-4
j_call: TRBJ1-5
clone_size: few

cdr3_aa: CASSLGGGNSYEQYF
cdr3_nt: TGTGCCAGCAGTCTCGGAGGGGGAAACTCCTACGAGCAGTACTTC
d_call: NA
v_call: TRBV28
j_call: TRBJ2-7
clone_size: NA

cdr3_aa: CATSRDFHPDYGYTF
cdr3_nt: TGTGCCACCAGCAGAGATTTCCACCCTGACTATGGCTACACCTTC
d_call: NA
v_call: TRBV15
j_call: TRBJ1-2
clone_size: NA

cdr3_aa: CASSVSGGVYNEQFF
cdr3_nt: TGTGCCAGCAGCGTAAGTGGGGGGGTCTACAATGAGCAGTTCTTC
d_call: TRBD2
v_call: TRBV9
j_call: TRBJ2-1
clone_size: few

cdr3_aa: CASSRDRTDTQYF
cdr3_nt: TGTGCCAGCAGCCGGGACAGGACAGATACGCAGTATTTT
d_call: TRBD1
v_call: TRBV12-3/TRBV12-4
j_call: TRBJ2-3
clone_size: NA

cdr3_aa: CATSRGGEYTEAFF
cdr3_nt: TGTGCCACCAGCAGAGGAGGGGAATACACTGAAGCTTTCTTT
d_call: NA
v_call: TRBV15
j_call: TRBJ1-1
clone_size: NA

cdr3_aa: CASSLVPSGGVVETQYF
cdr3_nt: TGTGCCAGCAGCTTAGTCCCTAGCGGGGGGGTTGTAGAGACCCAGTACTTC
d_call: TRBD2
v_call: TRBV11-2
j_call: TRBJ2-5
clone_size: once

cdr3_aa: CASSPLGRNSEAFF
cdr3_nt: TGTGCCAGCAGCCCGTTGGGTAGGAACTCTGAAGCTTTCTTT
d_call: NA
v_call: TRBV4-2
j_call: TRBJ1-1
clone_size: few

cdr3_aa: CASSYPSDRGGTGELFF
cdr3_nt: TGTGCCAGCAGTTACCCATCCGACAGGGGAGGAACCGGGGAGCTGTTTTTT
d_call: TRBD1
v_call: TRBV6-5
j_call: TRBJ2-2
clone_size: few

cdr3_aa: CAISAGSDRLGGAFF
cdr3_nt: TGTGCCATCAGTGCCGGATCAGACAGGCTTGGAGGAGCTTTCTTT
d_call: NA
v_call: TRBV10-3
j_call: TRBJ1-1
clone_size: few

cdr3_aa: CASSLAGYHGYTF
cdr3_nt: TGTGCCAGCAGCTTAGCGGGATACCATGGCTACACCTTC
d_call: NA
v_call: TRBV11-2
j_call: TRBJ1-2
clone_size: NA

cdr3_aa: CASSFRGESYEQYF
cdr3_nt: TGCGCCAGCAGCTTCAGGGGGGAATCCTACGAGCAGTACTTC
d_call: NA
v_call: TRBV5-1
j_call: TRBJ2-7
clone_size: NA

cdr3_aa: CASSRLLIGLAGGFVSDTQYF
cdr3_nt: TGTGCCAGCAGCCGCCTCCTCATCGGACTAGCGGGGGGGTTCGTTTCTGATACGCAGTATTTT
d_call: TRBD2
v_call: TRBV4-2
j_call: TRBJ2-3
clone_size: few

cdr3_aa: CASSFETGGLTGELFF
cdr3_nt: TGCGCCAGCAGCTTCGAAACAGGGGGCCTTACCGGGGAGCTGTTTTTT
d_call: TRBD1
v_call: TRBV5-1
j_call: TRBJ2-2
clone_size: few

cdr3_aa: CATSDSPRGTGEQYF
cdr3_nt: TGTGCCACCAGTGATTCCCCGCGTGGGACAGGCGAGCAGTACTTC
d_call: TRBD1
v_call: TRBV24-1
j_call: TRBJ2-7
clone_size: NA

cdr3_aa: CATSDRGQGLRTQYF
cdr3_nt: TGTGCCACCAGTGATAGGGGACAGGGATTACGGACGCAGTACTTT
d_call: TRBD1
v_call: TRBV24-1
j_call: TRBJ2-3
clone_size: NA

cdr3_aa: CASMGTRGEAFF
cdr3_nt: TGTGCCAGCATGGGTACGAGGGGAGAAGCTTTCTTT
d_call: NA
v_call: TRBV13
j_call: TRBJ1-1
clone_size: NA